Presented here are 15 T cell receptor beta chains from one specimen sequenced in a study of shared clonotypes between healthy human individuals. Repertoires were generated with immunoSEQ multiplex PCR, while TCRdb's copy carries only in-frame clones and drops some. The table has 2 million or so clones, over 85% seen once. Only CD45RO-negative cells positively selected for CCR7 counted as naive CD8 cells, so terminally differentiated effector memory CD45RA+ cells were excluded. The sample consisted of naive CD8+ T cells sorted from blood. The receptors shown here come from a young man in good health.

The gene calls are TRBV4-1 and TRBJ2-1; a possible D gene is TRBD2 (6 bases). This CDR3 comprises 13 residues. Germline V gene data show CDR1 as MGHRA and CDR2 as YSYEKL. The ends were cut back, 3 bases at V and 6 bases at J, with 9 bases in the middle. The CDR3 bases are TGCGCCAGCAGCCAGATGGGGGGCAATGAGCAGTTCTTC. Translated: CASSQMGGNEQFF.

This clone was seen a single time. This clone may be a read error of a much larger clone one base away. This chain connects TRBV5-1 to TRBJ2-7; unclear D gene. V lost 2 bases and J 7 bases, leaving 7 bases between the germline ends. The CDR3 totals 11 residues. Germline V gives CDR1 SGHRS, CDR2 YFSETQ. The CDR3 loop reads CASSFAEEQYF. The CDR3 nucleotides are TGCGCCAGCAGCTTCGCTGAGGAGCAGTACTTC.

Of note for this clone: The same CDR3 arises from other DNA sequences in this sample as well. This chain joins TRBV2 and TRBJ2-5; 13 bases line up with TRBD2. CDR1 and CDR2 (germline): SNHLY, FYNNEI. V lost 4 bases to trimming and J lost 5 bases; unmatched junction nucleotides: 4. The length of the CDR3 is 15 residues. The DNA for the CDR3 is TGTGCCAGCAGTGGGACTAGCGGGAGTGGGGAGACCCAGTACTTC. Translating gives CASSGTSGSGETQYF. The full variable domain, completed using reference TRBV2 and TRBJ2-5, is EPEVTQTPSHQVTQMGQEVILRCVPISNHLYFYWYRQILGQKVEFLVSFYNNEISEKSEIFDDQFSVERPDGSNFTLKIRSTKLEDSAMYFCASSGTSGSGETQYFGPGTRLLVL.

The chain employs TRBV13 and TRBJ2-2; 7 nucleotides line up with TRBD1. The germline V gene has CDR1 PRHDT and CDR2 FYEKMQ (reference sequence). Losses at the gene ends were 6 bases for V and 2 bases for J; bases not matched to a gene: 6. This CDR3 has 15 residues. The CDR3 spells CASRFTGENTGELFF. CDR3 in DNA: TGTGCCAGCAGGTTCACAGGGGAAAACACCGGGGAGCTGTTTTTT.

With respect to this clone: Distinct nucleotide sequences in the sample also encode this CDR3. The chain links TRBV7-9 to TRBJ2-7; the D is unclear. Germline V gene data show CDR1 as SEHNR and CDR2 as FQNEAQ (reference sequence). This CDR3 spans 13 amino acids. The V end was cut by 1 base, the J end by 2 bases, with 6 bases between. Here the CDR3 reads CASSLGAPYEQYF. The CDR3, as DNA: TGTGCCAGCAGCTTAGGGGCACCCTACGAGCAGTACTTC.

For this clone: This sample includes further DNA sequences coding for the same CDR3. CDR3 protein: CASSYTGAGYGYTF. For the CDR3, the DNA is TGTGCCAGCAGTTACACGGGGGCGGGGTATGGCTACACCTTC. V gene TRBV6-5 combines with J gene TRBJ1-2, with D tentatively TRBD1 (6 bases). Trimming removed 2 bases from V and 5 bases from J, with 12 bases in between. The CDR3 has 14 amino acids. CDR1 and CDR2 from the germline V gene are MNHEY and SVGAGI.

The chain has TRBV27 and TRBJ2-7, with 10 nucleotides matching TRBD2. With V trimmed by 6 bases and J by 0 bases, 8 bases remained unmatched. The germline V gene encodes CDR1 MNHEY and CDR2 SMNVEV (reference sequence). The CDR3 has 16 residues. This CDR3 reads CASSLTGLADSYEQYF. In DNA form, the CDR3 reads TGTGCCAGCAGCCTTACCGGACTAGCGGACTCCTACGAGCAGTACTTC.

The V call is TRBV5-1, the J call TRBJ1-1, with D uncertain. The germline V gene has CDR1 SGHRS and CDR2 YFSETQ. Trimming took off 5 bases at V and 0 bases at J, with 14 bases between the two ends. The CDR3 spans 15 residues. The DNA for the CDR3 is TGCGCCAGCAGGCCCGGTCGCTCGATGAACACTGAAGCTTTCTTT. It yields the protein CASRPGRSMNTEAFF.

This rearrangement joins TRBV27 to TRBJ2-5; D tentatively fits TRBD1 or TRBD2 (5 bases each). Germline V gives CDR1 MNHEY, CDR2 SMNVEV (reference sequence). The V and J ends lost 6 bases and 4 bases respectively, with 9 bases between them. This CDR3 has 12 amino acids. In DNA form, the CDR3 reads TGTGCCAGCAGCGGGGCCGGAGAGACCCAGTACTTC. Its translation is CASSGAGETQYF.

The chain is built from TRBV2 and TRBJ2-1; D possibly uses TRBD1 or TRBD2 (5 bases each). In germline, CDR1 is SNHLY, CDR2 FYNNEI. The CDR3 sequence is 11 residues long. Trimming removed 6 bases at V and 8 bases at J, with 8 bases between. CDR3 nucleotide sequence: TGTGCCAGCAGCGGGGACGATGAGCAGTTCTTC. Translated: CASSGDDEQFF.

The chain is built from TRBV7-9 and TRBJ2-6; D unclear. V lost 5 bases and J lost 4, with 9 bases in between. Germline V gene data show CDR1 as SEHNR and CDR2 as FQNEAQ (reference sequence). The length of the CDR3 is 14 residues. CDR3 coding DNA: TGTGCCAGCAGCCGTCAAGGAGGGGCCAACGTCCTGACTTTC. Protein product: CASSRQGGANVLTF.

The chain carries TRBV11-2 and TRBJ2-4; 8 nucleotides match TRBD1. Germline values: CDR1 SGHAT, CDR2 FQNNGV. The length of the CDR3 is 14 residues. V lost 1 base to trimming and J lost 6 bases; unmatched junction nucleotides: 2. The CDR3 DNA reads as TGTGCCAGCAGCTTAGCGGACAGGGTAAACATTCAGTACTTC. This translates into CASSLADRVNIQYF.

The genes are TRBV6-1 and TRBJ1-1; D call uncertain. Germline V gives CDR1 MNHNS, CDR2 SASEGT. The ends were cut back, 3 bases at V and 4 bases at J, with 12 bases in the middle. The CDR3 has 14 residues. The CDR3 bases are TGTGCCAGCAGTGAGATAACCCAACTCACTGAAGCTTTCTTT. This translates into CASSEITQLTEAFF.

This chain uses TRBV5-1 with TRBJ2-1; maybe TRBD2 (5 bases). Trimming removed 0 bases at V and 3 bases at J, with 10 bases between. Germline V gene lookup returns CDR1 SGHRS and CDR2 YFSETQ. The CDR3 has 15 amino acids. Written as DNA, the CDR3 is TGCGCCAGCAGCTTGGCCGGGATTAGCTACAATGAGCAGTTCTTC. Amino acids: CASSLAGISYNEQFF.

The CDR3 coding sequence is TGTGCCAGCAGGGACAGAATCAGGGCCTACGAGCAGTACTTC. Translation: CASRDRIRAYEQYF. The rearrangement uses TRBV5-5 and TRBJ2-7; possibly TRBD1 for D (6 bases). The CDR3 totals 14 residues. CDR1 SGHKS and CDR2 YYEKEE come from the germline V gene (reference sequence). Deletions cut 5 bases from V and 2 bases from J, with 14 bases between.